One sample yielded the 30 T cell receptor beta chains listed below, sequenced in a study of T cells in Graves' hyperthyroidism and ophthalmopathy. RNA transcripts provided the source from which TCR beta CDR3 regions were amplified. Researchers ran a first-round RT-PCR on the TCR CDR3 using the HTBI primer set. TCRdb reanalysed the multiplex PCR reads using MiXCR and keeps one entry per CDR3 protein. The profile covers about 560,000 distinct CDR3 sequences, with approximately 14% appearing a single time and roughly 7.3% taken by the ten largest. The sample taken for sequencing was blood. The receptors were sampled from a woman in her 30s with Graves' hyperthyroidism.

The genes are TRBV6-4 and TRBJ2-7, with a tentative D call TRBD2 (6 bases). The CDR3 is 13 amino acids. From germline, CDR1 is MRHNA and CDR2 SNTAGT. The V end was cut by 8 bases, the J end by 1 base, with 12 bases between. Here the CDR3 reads CASGLAVSYEQYF. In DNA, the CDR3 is TGTGCCAGCGGGTTAGCGGTTTCCTACGAGCAGTACTTC.

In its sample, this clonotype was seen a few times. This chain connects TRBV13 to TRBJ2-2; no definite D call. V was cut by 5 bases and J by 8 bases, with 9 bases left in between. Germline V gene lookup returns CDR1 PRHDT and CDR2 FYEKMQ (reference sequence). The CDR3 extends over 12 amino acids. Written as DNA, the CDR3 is TGTGCCAGCAGCCTAAAGGCAGGGGAGCTGTTTTTT. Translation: CASSLKAGELFF.

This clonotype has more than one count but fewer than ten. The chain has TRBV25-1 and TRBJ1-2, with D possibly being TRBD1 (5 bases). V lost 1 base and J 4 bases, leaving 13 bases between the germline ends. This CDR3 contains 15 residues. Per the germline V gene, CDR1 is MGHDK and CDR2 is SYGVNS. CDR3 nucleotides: TGTGCCAGCAGTGAATTGCGGGGGGTGGGCTATGGCTACACCTTC. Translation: CASSELRGVGYGYTF.

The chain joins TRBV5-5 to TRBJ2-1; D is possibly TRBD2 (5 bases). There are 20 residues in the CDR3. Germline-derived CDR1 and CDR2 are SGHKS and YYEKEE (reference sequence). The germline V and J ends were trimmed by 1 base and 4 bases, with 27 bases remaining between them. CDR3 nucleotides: TGTGCCAGCAGCTTGAGTCACTGGAACAGTACCCCACGGGGTTACAATGAGCAGTTCTTC. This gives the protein CASSLSHWNSTPRGYNEQFF.

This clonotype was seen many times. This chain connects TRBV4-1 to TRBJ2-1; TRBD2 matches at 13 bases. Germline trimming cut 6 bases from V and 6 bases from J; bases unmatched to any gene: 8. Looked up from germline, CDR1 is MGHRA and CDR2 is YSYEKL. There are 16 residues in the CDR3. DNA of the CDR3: TGCGCCAGCAGGCTCGAGGGACTAGCGGGAATCAATGAGCAGTTCTTC. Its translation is CASRLEGLAGINEQFF.

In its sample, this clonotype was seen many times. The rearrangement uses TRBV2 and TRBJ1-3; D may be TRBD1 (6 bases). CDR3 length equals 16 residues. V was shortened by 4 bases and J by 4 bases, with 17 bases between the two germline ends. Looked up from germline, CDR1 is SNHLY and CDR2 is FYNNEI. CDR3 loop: CASSVLLTGPGNTIYF. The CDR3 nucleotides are TGTGCCAGCAGTGTTCTCCTAACAGGGCCCGGAAACACCATATATTTT.

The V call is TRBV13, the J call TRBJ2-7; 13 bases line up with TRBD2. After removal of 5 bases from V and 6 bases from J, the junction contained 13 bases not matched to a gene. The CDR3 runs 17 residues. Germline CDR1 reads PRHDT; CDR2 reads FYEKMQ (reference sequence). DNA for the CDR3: TGTGCCAGCAGCCCCGGACTAGCGGGAGTCGGGGTGAGCGAGCAGTACTTC. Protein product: CASSPGLAGVGVSEQYF.

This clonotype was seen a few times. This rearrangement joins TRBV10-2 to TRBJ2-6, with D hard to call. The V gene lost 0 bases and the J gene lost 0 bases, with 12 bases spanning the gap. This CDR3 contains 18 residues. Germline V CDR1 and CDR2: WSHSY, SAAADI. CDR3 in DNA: TGCGCCAGCAGTGAGTCGATCACACCTTACTCTGGGGCCAACGTCCTGACTTTC. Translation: CASSESITPYSGANVLTF.

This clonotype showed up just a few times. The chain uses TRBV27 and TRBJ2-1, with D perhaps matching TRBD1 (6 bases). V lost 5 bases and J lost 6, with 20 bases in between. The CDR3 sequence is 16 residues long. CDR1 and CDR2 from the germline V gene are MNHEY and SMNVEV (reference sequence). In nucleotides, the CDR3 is TGTGCCAGCAGTCCCAATGAAGGGGGAAGAACCAATGAGCAGTTCTTC. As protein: CASSPNEGGRTNEQFF.

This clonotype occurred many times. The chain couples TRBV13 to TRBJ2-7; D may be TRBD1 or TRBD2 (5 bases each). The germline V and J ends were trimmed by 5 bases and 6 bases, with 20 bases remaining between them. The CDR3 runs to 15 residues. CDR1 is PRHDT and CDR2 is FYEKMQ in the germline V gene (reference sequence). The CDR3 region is CASSASGTVRFEQYF. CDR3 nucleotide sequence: TGTGCCAGCAGCGCCTCCGGGACGGTGAGGTTCGAGCAGTACTTC.

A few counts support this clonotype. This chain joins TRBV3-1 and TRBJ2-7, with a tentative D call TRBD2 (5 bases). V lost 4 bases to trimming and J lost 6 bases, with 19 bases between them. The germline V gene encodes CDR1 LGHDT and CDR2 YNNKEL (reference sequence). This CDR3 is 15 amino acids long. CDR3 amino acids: CASSPPGNPRSEQYF. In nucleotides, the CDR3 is TGTGCCAGCAGCCCCCCCGGGAATCCAAGGAGCGAGCAGTACTTC.

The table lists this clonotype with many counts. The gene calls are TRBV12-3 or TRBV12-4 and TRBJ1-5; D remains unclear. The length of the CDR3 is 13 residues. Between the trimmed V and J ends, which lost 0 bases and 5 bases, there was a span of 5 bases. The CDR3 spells CASSLAQDQPQHF. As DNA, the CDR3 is TGTGCCAGCAGTTTAGCGCAAGATCAGCCCCAGCATTTT.

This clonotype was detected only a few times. CDR3 sequence: CASSLGLAINTGELFF. The CDR3 DNA is TGTGCCAGCAGCTTGGGACTAGCGATTAACACCGGGGAGCTGTTTTTT. The chain combines TRBV5-5 with TRBJ2-2; 8 bases map to TRBD2. With V trimmed by 0 bases and J by 2 bases, 3 bases remained unmatched. CDR3 length: 16 amino acids. The germline CDR1 and CDR2 sequences are SGHKS and YYEKEE (reference sequence).

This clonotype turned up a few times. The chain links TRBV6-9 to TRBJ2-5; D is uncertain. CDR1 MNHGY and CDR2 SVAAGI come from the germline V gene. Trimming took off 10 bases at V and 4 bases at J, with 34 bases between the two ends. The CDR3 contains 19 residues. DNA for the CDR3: TGTGCCAACGAATCCCCCGGGCCGCGAAACCCCGGCCTCATAGAGACCCAGTACTTC. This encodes CANESPGPRNPGLIETQYF.

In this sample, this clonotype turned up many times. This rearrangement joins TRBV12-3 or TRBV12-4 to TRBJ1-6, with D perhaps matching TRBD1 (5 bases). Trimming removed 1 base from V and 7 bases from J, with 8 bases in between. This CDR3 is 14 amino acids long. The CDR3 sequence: CASSLVPGNSPLHF. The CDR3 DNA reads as TGTGCCAGCAGTTTAGTCCCAGGGAATTCACCCCTCCACTTT.

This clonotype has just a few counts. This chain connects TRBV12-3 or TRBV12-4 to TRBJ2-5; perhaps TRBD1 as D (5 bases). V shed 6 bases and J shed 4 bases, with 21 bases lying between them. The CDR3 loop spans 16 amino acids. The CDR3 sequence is CASSLPRTMFRETQYF. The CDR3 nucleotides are TGTGCCAGCAGCCTACCCCGGACAATGTTCCGAGAGACCCAGTACTTC.

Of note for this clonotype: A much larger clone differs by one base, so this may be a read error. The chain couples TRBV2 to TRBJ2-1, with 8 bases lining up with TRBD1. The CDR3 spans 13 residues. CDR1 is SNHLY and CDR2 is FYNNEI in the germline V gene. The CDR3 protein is CAGSAGTGREQFF. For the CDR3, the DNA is TGTGCCGGCAGTGCAGGGACAGGACGGGAGCAGTTCTTC.

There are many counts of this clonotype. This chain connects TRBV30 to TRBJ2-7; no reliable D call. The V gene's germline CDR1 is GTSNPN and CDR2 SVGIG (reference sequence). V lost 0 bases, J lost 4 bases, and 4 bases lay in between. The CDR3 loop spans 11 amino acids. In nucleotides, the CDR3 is TGTGCCTGGAGTGTGGCTTACGAGCAGTACTTC. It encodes CAWSVAYEQYF.

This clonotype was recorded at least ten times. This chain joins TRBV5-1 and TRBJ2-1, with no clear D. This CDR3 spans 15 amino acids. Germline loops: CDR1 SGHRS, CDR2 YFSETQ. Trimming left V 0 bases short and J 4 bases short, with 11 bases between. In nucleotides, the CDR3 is TGCGCCAGCAGCTTGGATTCGTTGGGTTACAATGAGCAGTTCTTC. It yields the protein CASSLDSLGYNEQFF.

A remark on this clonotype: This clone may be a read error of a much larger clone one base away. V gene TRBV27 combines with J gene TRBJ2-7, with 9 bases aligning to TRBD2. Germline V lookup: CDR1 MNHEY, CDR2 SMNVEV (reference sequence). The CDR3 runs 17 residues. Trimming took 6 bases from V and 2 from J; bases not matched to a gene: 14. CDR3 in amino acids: CASRGRLAGSGAYEQYF. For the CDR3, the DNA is TGTGCCAGCAGGGGGCGGCTAGCGGGAAGTGGGGCCTACGAGCAGTACTTC.

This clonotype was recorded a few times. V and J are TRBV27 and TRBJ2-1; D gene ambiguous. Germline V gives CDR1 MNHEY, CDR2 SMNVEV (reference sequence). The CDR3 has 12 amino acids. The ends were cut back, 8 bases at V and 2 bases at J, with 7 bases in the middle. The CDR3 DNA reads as TGTGCCAGCGCCAGACCCTACAATGAGCAGTTCTTC. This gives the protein CASARPYNEQFF.

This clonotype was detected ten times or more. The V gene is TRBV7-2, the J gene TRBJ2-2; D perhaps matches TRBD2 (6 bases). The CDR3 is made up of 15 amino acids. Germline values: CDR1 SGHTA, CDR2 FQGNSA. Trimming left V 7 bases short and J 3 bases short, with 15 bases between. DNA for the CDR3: TGTGCCAGCAACAGGAGGGCGGGGTACACCGGGGAGCTGTTTTTT. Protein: CASNRRAGYTGELFF.

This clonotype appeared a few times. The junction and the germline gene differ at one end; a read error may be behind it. The CDR3 bases are TGTACCAGCAGCCCCAGGGGCACCGGACTAGCGGGTAATTACAATGAGCAGTTCTTC. Amino acids: CTSSPRGTGLAGNYNEQFF. The gene calls are TRBV11-2 and TRBJ2-1; TRBD2 matches 11 bases. This CDR3 has 19 amino acids. CDR1 SGHAT and CDR2 FQNNGV come from the germline V gene.

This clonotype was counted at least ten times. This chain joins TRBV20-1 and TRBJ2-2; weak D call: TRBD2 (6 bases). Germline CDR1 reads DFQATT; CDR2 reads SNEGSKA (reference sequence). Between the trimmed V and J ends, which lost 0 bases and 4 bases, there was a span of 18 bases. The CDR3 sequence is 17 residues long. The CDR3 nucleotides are TGCAGTGCTAGAGATTGGAGAGCGGGTCAGGGCACCGGGGAGCTGTTTTTT. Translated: CSARDWRAGQGTGELFF.

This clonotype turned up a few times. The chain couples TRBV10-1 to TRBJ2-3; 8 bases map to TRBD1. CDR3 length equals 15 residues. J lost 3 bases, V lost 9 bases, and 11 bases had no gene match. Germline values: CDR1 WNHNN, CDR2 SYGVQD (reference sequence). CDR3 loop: CARPRGRGLTDTQYF. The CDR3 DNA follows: TGCGCCAGACCGCGAGGCAGGGGGCTTACAGATACGCAGTATTTT.

CDR3 sequence: CASTAGTGRSGELFF. The CDR3 bases are TGTGCCAGCACCGCCGGGACAGGGCGGTCCGGGGAGCTGTTTTTT. The V call is TRBV6-1, the J call TRBJ2-2, with 9 bases fitting TRBD1. There are 15 residues in the CDR3. Germline CDR1 MNHNS, CDR2 SASEGT. The J segment lost 6 bases and the V segment lost 7 bases, leaving 9 bases of the junction unmatched.

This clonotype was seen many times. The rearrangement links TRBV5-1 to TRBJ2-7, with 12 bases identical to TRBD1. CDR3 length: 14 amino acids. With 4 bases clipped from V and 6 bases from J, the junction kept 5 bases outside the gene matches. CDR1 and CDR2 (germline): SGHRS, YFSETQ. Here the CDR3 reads CASSDGTGGIEQYF. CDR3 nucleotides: TGCGCCAGCAGCGACGGGACAGGGGGCATCGAGCAGTACTTC.

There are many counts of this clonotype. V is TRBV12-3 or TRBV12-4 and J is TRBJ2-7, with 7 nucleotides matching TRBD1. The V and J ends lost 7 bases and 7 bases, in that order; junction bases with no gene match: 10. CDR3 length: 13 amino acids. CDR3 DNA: TGTGCCAGCAACCAAAACAGGGGTGGAGAGCAGTACTTC. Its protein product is CASNQNRGGEQYF.

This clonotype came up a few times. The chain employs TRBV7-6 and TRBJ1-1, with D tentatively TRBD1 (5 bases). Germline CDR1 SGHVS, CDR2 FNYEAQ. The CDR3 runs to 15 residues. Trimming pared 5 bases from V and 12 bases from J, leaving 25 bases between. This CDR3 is CASSPVAGMTDPSFF. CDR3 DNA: TGTGCCAGCAGCCCCGTCGCCGGGATGACAGATCCGTCTTTCTTT. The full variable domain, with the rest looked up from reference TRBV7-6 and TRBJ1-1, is GAGVSQSPRYKVTKRGQDVALRCDPISGHVSLYWYRQALGQGPEFLTYFNYEAQQDKSGLPNDRFSAERPEGSISTLTIQRTEQRDSAMYRCASSPVAGMTDPSFFGQGTRLTVV.

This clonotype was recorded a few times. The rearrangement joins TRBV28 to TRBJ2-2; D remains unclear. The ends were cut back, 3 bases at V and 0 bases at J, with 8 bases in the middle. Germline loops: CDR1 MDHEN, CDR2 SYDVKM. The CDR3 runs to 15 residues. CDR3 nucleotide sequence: TGTGCCAGCAGTTTTCTTCTCGCGAACACCGGGGAGCTGTTTTTT. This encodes CASSFLLANTGELFF. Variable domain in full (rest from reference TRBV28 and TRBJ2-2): DVKVTQSSRYLVKRTGEKVFLECVQDMDHENMFWYRQDPGLGLRLIYFSYDVKMKEKGDIPEGYSVSREKKERFSLILESASTNQTSMYLCASSFLLANTGELFFGEGSRLTVL.